These 7 T cell receptor beta chains were all obtained from the same sample, sequenced in a study of cytomegalovirus exposure and HLA in healthy donors. The PCR used 60 Vbeta and 13 Jbeta primers. Profiling relied on immunoSEQ multiplex PCR, and the TCRdb table lists in-frame clones only, not all of them. Here the sample spans some 200,000 clones, roughly 87% being singletons. Material for sequencing was PBMCs. Receptors originate from a girl in the first two years of life in good health and CMV-seronegative.

This chain connects TRBV19 to TRBJ2-2; D gene uncertain. The CDR3 is made up of 14 amino acids. Germline V gene sequence: CDR1 LNHDA, CDR2 SQIVND (reference sequence). V shed 2 bases and J shed 0 bases, with 4 bases lying between them. This CDR3 is CASSISANTGELFF. The CDR3 bases are TGTGCCAGTAGTATATCCGCGAACACCGGGGAGCTGTTTTTT.

The rearrangement links TRBV5-1 to TRBJ2-1; 9 bases are shared with TRBD2. Per germline, CDR1 SGHRS and CDR2 YFSETQ. Losses at the gene ends were 0 bases for V and 6 bases for J; bases not matched to a gene: 1. The CDR3 length is 14 residues. DNA of the CDR3: TGCGCCAGCAGCTTGGGCGGGAGGGGCAATGAGCAGTTCTTC. As protein: CASSLGGRGNEQFF.

The chain is built from TRBV29-1 and TRBJ2-2; TRBD2 matches 9 bases. The CDR3 totals 13 residues. Germline V gene sequence: CDR1 SQVTM, CDR2 ANQGSEA. V was clipped by 5 bases and J by 3 bases; unmatched bases: 1. As DNA, the CDR3 is TGCAGCGTTTGGACTAGCGACACCGGGGAGCTGTTTTTT. This gives the protein CSVWTSDTGELFF.

The chain is built from TRBV27 and TRBJ2-7, with 12 nucleotides matching TRBD1. V was clipped by 4 bases and J by 3 bases; unmatched bases: 7. The V gene's germline CDR1 is MNHEY and CDR2 SMNVEV (reference sequence). The CDR3 covers 16 residues. Here the CDR3 reads CASSYPGTGGFYEQYF. The CDR3 coding sequence is TGTGCCAGCAGTTACCCAGGGACAGGGGGCTTCTACGAGCAGTACTTC.

V and J are TRBV5-1 and TRBJ2-3; a weak D match, TRBD2 (6 bases). The germline gives CDR1 SGHRS, CDR2 YFSETQ. This CDR3 is 18 amino acids long. V lost 0 bases and J lost 1, with 18 bases in between. As DNA, the CDR3 is TGCGCCAGCAGCTTGGCCGGGGGACTTAGAACGGGCACAGATACGCAGTATTTT. Protein product: CASSLAGGLRTGTDTQYF.

The chain uses TRBV15 and TRBJ2-7, with 9 nucleotides matching TRBD1. V was pared by 5 bases and J by 3 bases, with 23 bases of the junction left unmatched. CDR3 length equals 20 residues. Germline V gene data show CDR1 as LNHNV and CDR2 as YYDKDF (reference sequence). CDR3 DNA sequence: TGTGCCACCAGCTCGAACCGGGACAGGGTGAATCCGGGAAAGGGCTACGAGCAGTACTTC. Protein sequence: CATSSNRDRVNPGKGYEQYF.

This clone appeared once. The chain uses TRBV6-1 and TRBJ1-1; D remains unclear. CDR1 and CDR2 (germline): MNHNS, SASEGT. The CDR3 spans 17 residues. Trimming shortened V by 0 bases and J by 6 bases, and 20 bases separated the two germline ends. CDR3 residues: CASSEAGYEGYRAEAFF. CDR3 in DNA: TGTGCCAGCAGTGAAGCGGGTTATGAGGGTTATCGAGCTGAAGCTTTCTTT.